This entry is about one T cell receptor (beta chain). Its antigen is as yet unknown. Produced via immunoSEQ multiplex PCR; TCRdb's table is partial and in-frame only. The sample lists approximately 100,000 clones, approximately 86% occurring once. This sample is part of a study of T cell responses to AZD1222 COVID-19 vaccine. Study-wide results and caveats: Spike-specific TCR depth and breadth grew after two AZD1222 doses. Variant regions that are unmutated are reportedly the target of nearly half of spike-specific TCRs.

The V and J ends lost 1 base and 7 bases respectively, with 19 bases between them. Per germline, CDR1 SGHAT and CDR2 FQNNGV. CDR3 length equals 17 residues. This TCR was recovered from an adult who received the MenACWY meningococcal vaccine as a control. The input for sequencing was peripheral blood, taken 28 days after the second dose of the MenACWY control vaccine. The chain links TRBV11-2 to TRBJ1-4; D is uncertain. The CDR3 loop is CASSLGAQPHGGEKLFF. As DNA, the CDR3 is TGTGCCAGCAGCTTAGGAGCACAGCCTCACGGCGGTGAAAAACTGTTTTTT.